The next 31 T cell receptor beta chains were all read from a single sample in a study of T-cell memory formation after mild COVID-19. TCRdb re-analysed the 5' RACE reads in MiXCR, keeping a single row per CDR3 protein. The table has fewer than 700,000 distinct CDR3 sequences, about a fifth seen once. What was sequenced was PBMCs or a T cell subset sorted from them (not recorded which). The receptors were sampled from an adult woman who had mild COVID-19 (a few samples of this study predate the infection). Cell type and time point are not known.

This clonotype was observed a few times. The chain has TRBV20-1 and TRBJ2-3; D remains unclear. The CDR3 spans 13 residues. The V gene lost 6 bases and the J gene lost 5 bases, with 15 bases spanning the gap. The V gene's germline CDR1 is DFQATT and CDR2 SNEGSKA (reference sequence). For the CDR3, the DNA is TGCAGTGCCGGTCAGGTCGGTAGAGATACGCAGTATTTT. It codes for CSAGQVGRDTQYF.

V is TRBV6-4 and J is TRBJ1-1, with D unclear. The V and J ends lost 0 bases and 7 bases respectively, with 15 bases between them. Per the germline V gene, CDR1 is MRHNA and CDR2 is SNTAGT. The CDR3 runs to 15 residues. The CDR3 DNA sequence: TGTGCCAGCAGTGACTCGCACAAAGGTGGAGGTGAAGCTTTCTTT. Its protein is CASSDSHKGGGEAFF.

This clonotype has more than one count but fewer than ten. The chain combines TRBV9 with TRBJ2-1; no reliable D call. The germline V gene encodes CDR1 SGDLS and CDR2 YYNGEE. The CDR3 totals 15 residues. Trimming took off 0 bases at V and 5 bases at J, with 12 bases between the two ends. DNA for the CDR3: TGTGCCAGCAGCGTAGGTGGCGGACCCCACAATGAGCAGTTCTTC. This codes for CASSVGGGPHNEQFF.

This sequence joins TRBV12-3 or TRBV12-4 and TRBJ2-2; 16 bases line up with TRBD2. The CDR3 runs 19 residues. V trimming: 6 bases; J trimming: 5 bases; junction bases outside the gene matches: 12. CDR3 sequence: CASSKPGLAGGPGTGELFF. The CDR3 DNA follows: TGTGCCAGCAGCAAACCGGGACTAGCGGGAGGGCCCGGGACCGGGGAGCTGTTTTTT.

This clonotype has only a few counts. The CDR3, as DNA: TGTGCCAGTAGTAGGCAGATTAGCACAGATACGCAGTATTTT. Translated: CASSRQISTDTQYF. The genes are TRBV19 and TRBJ2-3; the D is unclear. V was shortened by 4 bases and J by 0 bases, with 8 bases between the two germline ends. This CDR3 comprises 14 residues. Germline CDR1 is LNHDA and CDR2 is SQIVND (reference sequence).

The chain combines TRBV9 with TRBJ2-7; D not resolved. Germline V lookup: CDR1 SGDLS, CDR2 YYNGEE. There are 14 residues in the CDR3. V gave up 0 bases and J gave up 2 bases, with 9 bases separating them. CDR3 protein: CASSVGQNPYEQYF. In DNA form, the CDR3 reads TGTGCCAGCAGCGTAGGGCAGAACCCCTACGAGCAGTACTTC. Variable domain in full (rest from reference TRBV9 and TRBJ2-7): DSGVTQTPKHLITATGQRVTLRCSPRSGDLSVYWYQQSLDQGLQFLIQYYNGEERAKGNILERFSAQQFPDLHSELNLSSLELGDSALYFCASSVGQNPYEQYFGPGTRLTVT.

V and J are TRBV18 and TRBJ2-1, with D perhaps TRBD1 (6 bases). The ends were cut back, 3 bases at V and 5 bases at J, with 14 bases in the middle. Germline CDR1 is KGHSH and CDR2 is LQKENI. This CDR3 is built from 15 residues. The CDR3 DNA reads as TGTGCCAGCTCACCCCAGAGACAGGCAAACAATGAGCAGTTCTTC. Translating it yields CASSPQRQANNEQFF.

The chain uses TRBV6-5 and TRBJ2-5; weak D call: TRBD2 (5 bases). Germline V lookup: CDR1 MNHEY, CDR2 SVGAGI. Trimming cost V 0 bases and J 1 base, with 9 bases left between them. This CDR3 is built from 15 residues. The CDR3 here is CASSYSAATQETQYF. The CDR3 DNA follows: TGTGCCAGCAGTTACTCAGCGGCTACCCAAGAGACCCAGTACTTC.

This clonotype was found a few times. The rearrangement uses TRBV27 and TRBJ2-7; 7 bases are shared with TRBD2. Germline V lookup: CDR1 MNHEY, CDR2 SMNVEV (reference sequence). V lost 2 bases, J lost 1 base, and 8 bases stayed unmatched. This CDR3 contains 16 residues. The CDR3 sequence is CASSLNLGRDSYEQYF. Here the CDR3 DNA reads TGTGCCAGCAGTTTAAACTTGGGGAGGGATTCCTACGAGCAGTACTTC.

This clonotype was detected only a few times. The chain has TRBV6-1 and TRBJ1-1; 8 nucleotides match TRBD1. CDR1 and CDR2 (germline): MNHNS, SASEGT. This CDR3 region has 15 residues. Trimming removed 2 bases from V and 2 bases from J; junction bases left unmatched: 4. CDR3 nucleotides: TGTGCCAGCAGTGAAACAGGGGGTAGCAACACTGAAGCTTTCTTT. Translated, it gives CASSETGGSNTEAFF.

This chain uses TRBV11-1 with TRBJ1-1; D not resolved. This CDR3 spans 13 amino acids. Germline V gene data show CDR1 as SGHAT and CDR2 as FQDESV (reference sequence). Trimming removed 5 bases from V and 7 bases from J, with 14 bases in between. The CDR3 DNA reads TGTGCCAGCAGCCGGAGTCCTGGAGTTGAAGCTTTCTTT. Amino acid sequence: CASSRSPGVEAFF.

The chain carries TRBV7-9 and TRBJ2-1, with D unresolved. V lost 5 bases and J 7 bases, leaving 9 bases between the germline ends. CDR1 and CDR2 (germline): SEHNR, FQNEAQ (reference sequence). The CDR3 loop spans 12 amino acids. The CDR3 DNA reads TGTGCCAGCAGCCCGGCCCTTAATGAGCAGTTCTTC. Its translation: CASSPALNEQFF.

This chain joins TRBV4-1 and TRBJ1-2, with a weak D call TRBD1 (5 bases). CDR1 MGHRA and CDR2 YSYEKL come from the germline V gene. The germline V and J ends were trimmed by 3 bases and 2 bases, with 10 bases remaining between them. The CDR3 consists of 14 residues. As DNA, the CDR3 is TGCGCCAGCAGCCACTTATACAGGAACTATGGCTACACCTTC. Encoded protein: CASSHLYRNYGYTF.

The chain uses TRBV7-9 and TRBJ2-7, with 13 bases aligning to TRBD2. The germline CDR1 and CDR2 sequences are SEHNR and FQNEAQ (reference sequence). The V gene end was trimmed by 5 bases and the J gene end by 5 bases; junction bases not matched to a gene: 6. The CDR3 totals 15 residues. DNA of the CDR3: TGTGCCAGCAGCCCAGGGACTAGCGGGACCGACGAGCAGTACTTC. Translation gives CASSPGTSGTDEQYF.

There are a few counts of this clonotype. The J gene is TRBJ2-5, the V gene TRBV6-6; TRBD2 aligns across 11 bases. Per the germline V gene, CDR1 is MNHNY and CDR2 is SVGAGI (reference sequence). With V trimmed by 5 bases and J by 5 bases, 4 bases remained unmatched. The CDR3 totals 14 residues. The CDR3 sequence is CASSLAGGWETQYF. In DNA form, the CDR3 reads TGTGCCAGCAGTCTAGCGGGAGGTTGGGAGACCCAGTACTTC.

This clonotype was seen only a few times. The chain employs TRBV7-8 and TRBJ2-3; 8 nucleotides agree with TRBD2. Per germline, CDR1 SGHVS and CDR2 FQNEAQ. The CDR3 contains 16 residues. The V gene end was trimmed by 5 bases and the J gene end by 0 bases; junction bases not matched to a gene: 7. In nucleotides, the CDR3 is TGTGCCAGCAGCCTCGGGGGGGCATCCAGCACAGATACGCAGTATTTT. Translation gives CASSLGGASSTDTQYF.

CDR3 bases: TGTGCCAGCAGTGACCAAGGGAATGAGCAGTTCTTC. This codes for CASSDQGNEQFF. This chain joins TRBV6-4 and TRBJ2-1; D is unresolved. The CDR3 has 12 amino acids. V was pared by 2 bases and J by 7 bases, with 6 bases between. Germline-derived CDR1 and CDR2 are MRHNA and SNTAGT.

This clonotype was counted between two and nine times. V gene TRBV9 combines with J gene TRBJ2-1; D is unresolved. V lost 0 bases to trimming and J lost 7 bases, with 11 bases between them. CDR1 is SGDLS and CDR2 is YYNGEE in the germline V gene. This CDR3 has 14 amino acids. CDR3 nucleotide sequence: TGTGCCAGCAGCGTAGATCTTAGTTTGAATGAGCAGTTCTTC. Translation gives CASSVDLSLNEQFF.

The chain uses TRBV7-2 and TRBJ2-7; D is unclear. Germline V gives CDR1 SGHTA, CDR2 FQGNSA. V lost 5 bases, J lost 0 bases, and 8 bases lay in between. The CDR3 consists of 13 residues. For the CDR3, the DNA is TGTGCCAGCAGCACATCACCCTCCTACGAGCAGTACTTC. Residues: CASSTSPSYEQYF. Variable domain in full (rest from reference TRBV7-2 and TRBJ2-7): GAGVSQSPSNKVTEKGKDVELRCDPISGHTALYWYRQSLGQGLEFLIYFQGNSAPDKSGLPSDRFSAERTGGSVSTLTIQRTQQEDSAVYLCASSTSPSYEQYFGPGTRLTVT.

This clonotype was recorded a few times. V is TRBV6-6 and J is TRBJ1-2; D unclear. Germline CDR1 reads MNHNY; CDR2 reads SVGAGI (reference sequence). The CDR3 spans 14 residues. The V end was cut by 7 bases, the J end by 4 bases, with 16 bases between. This chain's CDR3 is CASMVGWEVYGYTF. The CDR3 nucleotides read TGTGCCAGCATGGTGGGGTGGGAAGTCTATGGCTACACCTTC.

This chain links TRBV7-2 with TRBJ2-7, with D possibly matching TRBD2 (5 bases). Trimming took 4 bases from V and 1 from J, leaving 11 bases between them. The CDR3 has 14 residues. From germline, CDR1 is SGHTA and CDR2 FQGNSA. The CDR3 is CASSYGLNSYEQYF. CDR3 bases: TGTGCCAGCAGCTACGGACTTAATTCCTACGAGCAGTACTTC.

The chain recombines TRBV2 with TRBJ2-3; D unresolved. V was pared by 7 bases and J by 2 bases, with 10 bases between. CDR1 is SNHLY, CDR2 FYNNEI, per germline. The CDR3 is made up of 13 amino acids. CDR3 coding DNA: TGTGCCAGCATGCGCGAGGCCACAGATACGCAGTATTTT. Protein: CASMREATDTQYF. Using reference TRBV2 and TRBJ2-3 for the parts outside the CDR3, the full variable domain is EPEVTQTPSHQVTQMGQEVILRCVPISNHLYFYWYRQILGQKVEFLVSFYNNEISEKSEIFDDQFSVERPDGSNFTLKIRSTKLEDSAMYFCASMREATDTQYFGPGTRLTVL.

The V call is TRBV4-2, the J call TRBJ2-7, with TRBD1 matching over 9 bases. Germline V CDR1 and CDR2: LGHNA, YNFKEQ. The CDR3 has 16 residues. The junction had 8 bases not matched to a gene; V was cut back by 3 bases and J by 2 bases. Here the CDR3 DNA reads TGTGCCAGCAGCCACGCCGGACAGGGGCTAGCCTACGAGCAGTACTTC. Its protein product is CASSHAGQGLAYEQYF.

This clonotype was observed a handful of times. This chain links TRBV5-4 with TRBJ2-5, with 10 bases lining up with TRBD2. Per germline, CDR1 SGHNT and CDR2 YYREEE (reference sequence). J was trimmed by 4 bases and V by 4 bases; bases with no gene match: 4. This CDR3 is built from 14 residues. The CDR3 nucleotides are TGTGCCAGCAGCGCCAGACTAGCGGGAGAGACCCAGTACTTC. Translating it yields CASSARLAGETQYF. The variable domain in full, with the rest retrieved from reference TRBV5-4 and TRBJ2-5, is ETGVTQSPTHLIKTRGQQVTLRCSSQSGHNTVSWYQQALGQGPQFIFQYYREEENGRGNFPPRFSGLQFPNYSSELNVNALELDDSALYLCASSARLAGETQYFGPGTRLLVL.

This chain connects TRBV12-3 or TRBV12-4 to TRBJ1-1; D ambiguous. Between the trimmed V and J ends, which lost 4 bases and 3 bases, there was a span of 6 bases. This CDR3 spans 12 amino acids. The CDR3 bases are TGTGCCAGCAGTTGGGAGGACACTGAAGCTTTCTTT. This translates into CASSWEDTEAFF.

This clonotype was seen a few times. The CDR3 sequence is CAISEPSRLAGSSDPTAYEQYF. In DNA, the CDR3 is TGTGCCATCAGCGAGCCTTCTCGACTAGCGGGAAGCTCGGATCCTACGGCCTACGAGCAGTACTTC. The chain uses TRBV10-3 and TRBJ2-7; 11 bases are a match to TRBD2. Looked up from germline, CDR1 is ENHRY and CDR2 is SYGVKD. This CDR3 has 22 residues. V trimming: 6 bases; J trimming: 2 bases; junction bases outside the gene matches: 27.

The rearrangement joins TRBV4-3 to TRBJ2-1; D possibly uses TRBD1 or TRBD2 (5 bases each). In germline, CDR1 is LGHNA, CDR2 YSLEER. V was clipped by 0 bases and J by 10 bases, with 13 bases between them. The CDR3 sequence is 14 residues long. This chain's CDR3 is CASSQDLGVNEQFF. In nucleotides, the CDR3 is TGCGCCAGCAGCCAAGATCTGGGGGTCAACGAGCAGTTCTTC.

This clonotype was seen at least ten times. The chain carries TRBV20-1 and TRBJ2-1; 7 bases are a match to TRBD2. This CDR3 contains 15 residues. J gave up 4 bases and V 3 bases, and 9 bases lay outside the gene matches. Germline V lookup: CDR1 DFQATT, CDR2 SNEGSKA (reference sequence). CDR3 residues: CSASSTASGYNEQFF. DNA for the CDR3: TGCAGTGCTAGTTCAACGGCTAGCGGATACAATGAGCAGTTCTTC.

This sequence joins TRBV12-3 or TRBV12-4 and TRBJ2-4, with 7 bases identical to TRBD2. The CDR3 has 16 amino acids. The junction had 9 bases not matched to a gene; V was cut back by 3 bases and J by 4 bases. In DNA form, the CDR3 reads TGTGCCAGCAGTTTGGTGGGGAGGGCAAGAAAAAACATTCAGTACTTC. This codes for CASSLVGRARKNIQYF.

CDR3 sequence (DNA): TGTGCCAGCAGTAAACCCGGGACAGTTACCTACGAGCAGTACTTC. Protein product: CASSKPGTVTYEQYF. The gene calls are TRBV25-1 and TRBJ2-7; 7 positions match TRBD1. Trimming at V came to 5 bases and at J to 2 bases, leaving 9 bases not matched to a gene. The CDR3 runs to 15 residues. Germline assignment: CDR1 MGHDK and CDR2 SYGVNS.

Ten or more counts support this clonotype. The chain has TRBV19 and TRBJ1-1; TRBD1 is a possible D gene (5 bases). Germline V lookup: CDR1 LNHDA, CDR2 SQIVND (reference sequence). Trimming pared 9 bases from V and 4 bases from J, leaving 15 bases between. This CDR3 is 13 amino acids long. DNA for the CDR3: TGTGCCAGCAGCTCCGGGAGGGGCACTGAAGCTTTCTTT. This sequence encodes CASSSGRGTEAFF.